This T cell receptor beta chain was identified in a study of blood T cell repertoires in COVID-19. Original handling: It was from reference gene primer amplification that nucleated cell counts were estimated. Repertoires were generated with immunoSEQ multiplex PCR, while TCRdb's copy carries only in-frame clones and drops some. V and J calls and clone size follow that table, whereas D and trimming were derived from the DNA. The repertoire consists of around 23,000 clones, with more than 75% occurring once and the leading ten covering approximately 8%. V was shortened by 9 bases and J by 0 bases, with 18 bases between the two germline ends. The V gene's germline CDR1 is LNHDA and CDR2 SQIVND (reference sequence). The CDR3 spans 16 residues.

The clonotype comes from a man aged 45-60 years with active COVID-19. This chain connects TRBV19 to TRBJ1-3; D is possibly TRBD1 (5 bases). Sequenced material: peripheral blood. DNA for the CDR3: TGTGCCAGCCGCCGGGGGGACGGGAGCTCTGGAAACACCATATATTTT. Protein sequence: CASRRGDGSSGNTIYF.